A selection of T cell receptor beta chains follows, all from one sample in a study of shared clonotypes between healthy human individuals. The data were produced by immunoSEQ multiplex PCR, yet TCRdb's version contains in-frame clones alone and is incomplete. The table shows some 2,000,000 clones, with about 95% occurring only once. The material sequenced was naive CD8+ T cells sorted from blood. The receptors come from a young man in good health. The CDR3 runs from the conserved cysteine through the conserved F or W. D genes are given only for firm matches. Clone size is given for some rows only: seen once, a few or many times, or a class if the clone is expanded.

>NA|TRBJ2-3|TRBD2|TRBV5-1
TGCGCCAGCAGCTTCACGTGGGAGGGCCCCACAGATACGCAGTATTTT
CASSFTWEGPTDTQYF
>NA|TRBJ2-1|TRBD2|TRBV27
TGTGCCAGCAGTGCGGGACTAGCGGGGGCCCTACGAATTGGTCCGGAGCAGTTCTTC
CASSAGLAGALRIGPEQFF
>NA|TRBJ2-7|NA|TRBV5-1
TGCGCCAGCAAGGCGAGTGGCGGCTCCTACGAGCAGTACTTC
CASKASGGSYEQYF
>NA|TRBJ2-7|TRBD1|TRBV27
TGTGCCAGCAGTTTAGGGACAGGGCGCTACGAGCAGTACTTC
CASSLGTGRYEQYF
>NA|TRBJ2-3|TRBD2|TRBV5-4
TGTGCCAGCAGGTCTAGCGGGGGGGCCGCGGATACGCAGTATTTT
CASRSSGGAADTQYF
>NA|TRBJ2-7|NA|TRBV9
TGTGCCAGCAGCGTAGAAGGACACTTCACTTACGAGCAGTACTTC
CASSVEGHFTYEQYF
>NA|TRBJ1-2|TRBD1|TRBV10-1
TGCGCCAGCAGTGAGGGGACAGGGCTCGGCTACACCTTC
CASSEGTGLGYTF
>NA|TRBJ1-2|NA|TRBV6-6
TGTGCCAGCAGTTACTCCTCAGGGTACTATGGCTACACCTTC
CASSYSSGYYGYTF
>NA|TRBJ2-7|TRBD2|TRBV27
TGTGCCAGCAGTTTGGGGGGGGCTAGCGGGAGACACTCCCATTACGAGCAGTACTTC
CASSLGGASGRHSHYEQYF
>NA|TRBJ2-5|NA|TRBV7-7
TGTGCTAGCAGCCCCGGGACAGCGAATCCCGCGGGGGAGACCCAGTACTTC
CASSPGTANPAGETQYF
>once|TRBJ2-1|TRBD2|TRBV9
TGTGCCAGCAGCGTCGTGTCGGGGGGTATACTTGATGAGCAGTTCTTC
CASSVVSGGILDEQFF
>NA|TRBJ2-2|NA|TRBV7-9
TGTGCCAGCAGCCCCCCCGGCGGCACCGGGGAGCTGTTTTTT
CASSPPGGTGELFF
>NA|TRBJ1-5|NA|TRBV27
TGTGCCAGCAGTTCACAGGGATCTCTTGAGCCCCAGCATTTT
CASSSQGSLEPQHF
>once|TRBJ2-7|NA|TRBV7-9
TGTGCCAGCAGCTCCGATAAGACAGATTACAGACTACCCTACGAGCAGTACTTC
CASSSDKTDYRLPYEQYF
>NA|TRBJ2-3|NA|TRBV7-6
TGTGCCAGCAGCCCTTTTGACGGTGGCACAGATACGCAGTATTTT
CASSPFDGGTDTQYF
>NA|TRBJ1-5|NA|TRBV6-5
TGTGCCAGCCAACTCGGGGCCGGTCAGCCCCAGCATTTT
CASQLGAGQPQHF
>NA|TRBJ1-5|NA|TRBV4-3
TGCGCCAGCAGCCTCCACAGGGCGGGCAATCAGCCCCAGCATTTT
CASSLHRAGNQPQHF
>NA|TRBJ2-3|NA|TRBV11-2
TGTGCCAGCAGCTTGGTAGTGGGGGCAGATACGCAGTATTTT
CASSLVVGADTQYF
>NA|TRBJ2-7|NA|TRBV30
TGTGCCTGGAGTGTCGTCGAATACGAGCAGTACTTC
CAWSVVEYEQYF
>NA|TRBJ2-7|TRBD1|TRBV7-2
TGTGCCAGCAGTACCGGGACAGGGTACGAGCAGTACTTC
CASSTGTGYEQYF
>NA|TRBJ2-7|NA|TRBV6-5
TGTGCCAGCAGTTACTCGACGAGTCTTGAGCAGTACTTC
CASSYSTSLEQYF
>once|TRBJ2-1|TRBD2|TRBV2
TGTGCCAGCAGTGAGGGGACTAGCGGGGTATACAATGAGCAGTTCTTC
CASSEGTSGVYNEQFF
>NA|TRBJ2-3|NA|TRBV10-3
TGTGCCATCAGTTCGCACAGGGAGACAGATACGCAGTATTTT
CAISSHRETDTQYF
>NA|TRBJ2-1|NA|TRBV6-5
TGTGCCAGCAGCCCCGGGCCCCGGCGGGATGAGCAGTTCTTC
CASSPGPRRDEQFF
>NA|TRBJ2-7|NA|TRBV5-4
TGTGCCAGCAGCTCAGGAGAAGGCGAGCAGTACTTC
CASSSGEGEQYF
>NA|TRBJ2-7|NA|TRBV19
TGTGCCAGTAGTATCCCACGGGCCGGTTACGACGAGCAGTACTTC
CASSIPRAGYDEQYF